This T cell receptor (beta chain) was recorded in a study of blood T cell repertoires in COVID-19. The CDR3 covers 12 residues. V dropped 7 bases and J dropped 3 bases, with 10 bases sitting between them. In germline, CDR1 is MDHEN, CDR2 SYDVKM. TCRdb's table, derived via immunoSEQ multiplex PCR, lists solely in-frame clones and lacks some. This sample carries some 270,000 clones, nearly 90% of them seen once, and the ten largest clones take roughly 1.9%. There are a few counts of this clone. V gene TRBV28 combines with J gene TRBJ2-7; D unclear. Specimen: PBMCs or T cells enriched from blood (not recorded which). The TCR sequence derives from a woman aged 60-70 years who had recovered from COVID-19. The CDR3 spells CASTTVHYEQYF. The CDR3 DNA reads TGTGCCAGCACGACTGTTCACTACGAGCAGTACTTC.